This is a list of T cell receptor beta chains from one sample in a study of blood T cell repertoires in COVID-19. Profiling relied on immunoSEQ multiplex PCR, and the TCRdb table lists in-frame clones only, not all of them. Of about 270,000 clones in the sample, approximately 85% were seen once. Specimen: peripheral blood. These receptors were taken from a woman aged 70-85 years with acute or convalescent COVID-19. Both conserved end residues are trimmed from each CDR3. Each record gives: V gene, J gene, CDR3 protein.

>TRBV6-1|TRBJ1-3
ASSARPTGSSNTIY
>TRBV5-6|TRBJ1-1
ASSLGRVTEAF
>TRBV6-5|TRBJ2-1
ASIFRTSGGGEQF
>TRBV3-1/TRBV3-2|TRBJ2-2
ASSRGLAGTGELF
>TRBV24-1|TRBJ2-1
ATTGDRANEQF
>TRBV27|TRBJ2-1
ASSLSQYNEQF
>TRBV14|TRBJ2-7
ASSRTGYEQY
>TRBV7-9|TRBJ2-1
ASSSDFSYNEQF
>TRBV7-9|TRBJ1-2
ASSLGGQGGYT
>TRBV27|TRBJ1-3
ASSSTANGNTIY
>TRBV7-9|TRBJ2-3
ASSSAGQRLTDTQY
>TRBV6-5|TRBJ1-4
ASRKLGTGGEKLF
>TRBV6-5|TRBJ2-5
ASLFGVTGQETQY
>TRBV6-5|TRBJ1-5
ASSYRQGVNQPQH
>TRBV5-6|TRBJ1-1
ASSRLGVLAEAF
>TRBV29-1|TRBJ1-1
SVAHTTAKNTEAF
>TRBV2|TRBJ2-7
ASRRVGGDEQY
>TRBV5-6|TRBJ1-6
ASTQGRLPNSPLH
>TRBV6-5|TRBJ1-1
ASSYRTGAGEAF
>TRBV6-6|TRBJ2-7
ASSYGRDEQY
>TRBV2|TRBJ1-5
ASSQQGSDQPQH
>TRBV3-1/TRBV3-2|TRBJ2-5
ASSQDLQETQY
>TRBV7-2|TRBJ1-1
ASSLAGGEAF
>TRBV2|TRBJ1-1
ASRTSVHMNTEAF
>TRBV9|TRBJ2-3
ASSVVAGGADTQY
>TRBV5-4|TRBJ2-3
ASSSGGGQGTDTQY
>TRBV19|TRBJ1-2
ASSRETGGADYGYT
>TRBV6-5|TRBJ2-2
ASSRAGSNTGELF
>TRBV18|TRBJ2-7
ASSPARDRGSYEQY
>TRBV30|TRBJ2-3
ARATGGSPDTQY
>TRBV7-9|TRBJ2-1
ASSSRAGGYNEQF
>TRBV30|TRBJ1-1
AWSRQGVRTEAF
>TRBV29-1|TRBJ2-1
SVGTGDPYNEQF
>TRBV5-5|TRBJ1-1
ASSLGIGDTEAF
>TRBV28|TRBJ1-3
ASSLVNTIY
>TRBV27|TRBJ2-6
ASSLIGQGVTGANVLT
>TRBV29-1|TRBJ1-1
SVEGWSGEGAF
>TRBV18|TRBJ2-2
ASSPRDREVIANTGELF
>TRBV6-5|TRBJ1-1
ASSYDPRGQNTEAF
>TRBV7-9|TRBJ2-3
ASSLDVSQTTQY
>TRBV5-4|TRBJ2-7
ASSAGTSAAYEQY
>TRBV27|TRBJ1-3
ASRMTGAGNTIY
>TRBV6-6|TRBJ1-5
ASGGQGGSQPQH
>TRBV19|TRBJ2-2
ASSMTSGGPSPGELF
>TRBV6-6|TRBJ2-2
ASSYAKGYPGELF
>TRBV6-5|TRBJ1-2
ASRSSGGNGYT
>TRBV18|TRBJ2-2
ASSRGNTGELF
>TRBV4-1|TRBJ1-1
ASSQVLVGQTEAF
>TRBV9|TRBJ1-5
ASSVGPEEGQPQH
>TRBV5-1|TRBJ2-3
ASSPGSGPDTQY
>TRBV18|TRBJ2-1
ASSPPDRNEQF
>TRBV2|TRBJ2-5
ASSGPYQETQY
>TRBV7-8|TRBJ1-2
ASSSRVTPNYGYT
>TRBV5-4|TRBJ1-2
ASSLATGPYGYT
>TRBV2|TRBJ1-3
ASSSEGSSGNTIY